A selection of T cell receptor beta chains follows, all from one sample in a study of shared clonotypes between healthy human individuals. Clones were sequenced by immunoSEQ multiplex PCR, and TCRdb holds only the in-frame ones, with some missing. The sample yields about 300,000 clones, around 74% seen once. The sequencing sample was made of memory CD4+ T cells sorted from blood. The receptors stem from a young man in good health. Both conserved end residues are part of each CDR3. D genes are given only for firm matches. Clone sizes are given selectively: once, few, many, or a class where the clone is expanded.

cdr3_aa cdr3_nt clone_size v_call cdr3_length d_call j_call
CASSPGQNTEAFF TGTGCCAGCTCACCGGGACAGAACACTGAAGCTTTCTTT many TRBV18 13 NA TRBJ1-1
CASMGVTNYGYTF TGTGCCAGCATGGGGGTAACTAACTATGGCTACACCTTC NA TRBV30 13 NA TRBJ1-2
CASSDPGQGWEQFF TGCGCCAGCAGTGATCCGGGACAGGGGTGGGAGCAGTTCTTC NA TRBV10-1 14 TRBD1 TRBJ2-1
CASSKDTIAESSYEQYF TGTGCCAGCAGTAAAGACACAATAGCAGAGAGCTCCTACGAGCAGTACTTC NA TRBV21-1 17 NA TRBJ2-7
CASSASGAHFEQYF TGTGCCAGCAGCGCTTCGGGAGCACATTTCGAGCAGTACTTC once TRBV7-3 14 NA TRBJ2-7
CASSPRQGANDEQYF TGTGCCAGCAGCCCTCGACAGGGGGCAAACGACGAGCAGTACTTC few TRBV9 15 TRBD1 TRBJ2-7
CASSAGGQGETQYF TGTGCCAGCAGTGCAGGGGGCCAGGGAGAGACCCAGTACTTC NA TRBV2 14 TRBD1 TRBJ2-5
CASSATWQGAGETQYF TGTGCCAGCAGCGCTACTTGGCAGGGGGCGGGAGAGACCCAGTACTTC NA TRBV2 16 TRBD1 TRBJ2-5
CASSLGQGAGTDTQYF TGTGCCAGCAGCTTGGGACAGGGGGCGGGCACAGATACGCAGTATTTT NA TRBV5-4 16 TRBD1 TRBJ2-3
CASTDGQRHEQYF TGTGCCAGCACCGATGGACAGCGCCACGAGCAGTACTTC NA TRBV28 13 NA TRBJ2-7
CASSDSLMDCLSSYEQYF TGTGCCAGCAGTGATTCCCTGATGGACTGTTTGAGCTCCTACGAGCAGTACTTC NA TRBV25-1 18 NA TRBJ2-7
CASSSTSGSRSDTQYF TGCGCCAGCAGCTCGACTAGCGGGAGCAGGTCAGATACGCAGTATTTT NA TRBV5-1 16 TRBD2 TRBJ2-3
CASSTTGPGQYF TGTGCCAGCAGTACGACAGGGCCGGGGCAGTATTTT NA TRBV6-5 12 TRBD1 TRBJ2-3
CASSSRATGTGYGYTF TGTGCCAGCAGTAGCCGGGCGACGGGGACAGGCTATGGCTACACCTTC NA TRBV2 16 TRBD1 TRBJ1-2
CASSVTRQETQYF TGTGCTAGTTCCGTCACTAGACAAGAGACCCAGTACTTC NA TRBV7-7 13 NA TRBJ2-5
CASTTPRQGWETQYF TGTGCCAGCACCACACCGAGGCAGGGCTGGGAGACCCAGTACTTC NA TRBV6-1 15 NA TRBJ2-5
CASSLSAQRDHNEQFF TGTGCCAGCAGTTTATCGGCCCAGCGGGATCACAATGAGCAGTTCTTC NA TRBV27 16 TRBD2 TRBJ2-1
CASSISGSEYNEQFF TGTGCCAGTTCGATAAGCGGGAGTGAATACAATGAGCAGTTCTTC NA TRBV2 15 TRBD2 TRBJ2-1
CASSEAIFGELFF TGTGCCAGCAGTGAAGCAATCTTCGGGGAGCTGTTTTTT NA TRBV6-1 13 NA TRBJ2-2
CATGRPETQYF TGTGCCACCGGCAGGCCAGAGACCCAGTACTTC few TRBV15 11 NA TRBJ2-5
CASSLDSALNQETQYF TGTGCCAGCAGCTTAGACTCGGCCTTGAACCAAGAGACCCAGTACTTC NA TRBV7-8 16 NA TRBJ2-5
CASSPGRDREQYF TGTGCCAGCTCACCGGGCAGGGACCGTGAGCAGTACTTC few TRBV18 13 NA TRBJ2-7
CASSLVESHEQFF TGTGCCAGCAGCTTAGTTGAGTCCCATGAGCAGTTCTTC NA TRBV7-9 13 NA TRBJ2-1
CASSFGAGASYEQYF TGTGCCAGCAGTTTTGGGGCGGGGGCTTCCTACGAGCAGTACTTC NA TRBV27 15 NA TRBJ2-7
CAIQSGTPWGEQYF TGTGCCATCCAGTCCGGGACTCCATGGGGCGAGCAGTACTTC few TRBV2 14 NA TRBJ2-7
CASSLDRRADTQYF TGCGCCAGCAGCTTGGATCGGAGGGCAGATACGCAGTATTTT NA TRBV5-1 14 NA TRBJ2-3
CASSPPGRGVGSFF TGTGCCAGCTCACCTCCAGGCAGGGGCGTTGGGTCTTTCTTT NA TRBV18 14 NA TRBJ1-1
CASSEQLLYEQYF TGTGCCAGCAGTGAACAGTTACTCTACGAGCAGTACTTC NA TRBV2 13 NA TRBJ2-7
CAIGTGGFRGSYNEQFF TGTGCCATCGGGACAGGGGGCTTTAGGGGCTCCTACAATGAGCAGTTCTTC NA TRBV10-3 17 TRBD1 TRBJ2-1
CAGQGADTEAFF TGTGCCGGACAGGGGGCGGACACTGAAGCTTTCTTT NA TRBV6-4 12 TRBD1 TRBJ1-1
CASSLEHRPYEQYF TGTGCCAGCAGCTTGGAACACAGGCCCTACGAGCAGTACTTC NA TRBV5-4 14 NA TRBJ2-7
CASRPILSSYEQYF TGTGCCAGCAGGCCCATCCTAAGCTCCTACGAGCAGTACTTC NA TRBV27 14 NA TRBJ2-7
CASSLVGYEQYF TGTGCCAGCAGCTTAGTTGGGTACGAGCAGTACTTC NA TRBV7-9 12 NA TRBJ2-7
CASSTSGWGSYEQYF TGTGCCAGCAGCACCTCCGGATGGGGCTCCTACGAGCAGTACTTC few TRBV28 15 NA TRBJ2-7
CASSLRTGGAKFF TGTGCCAGCAGCTTGAGGACAGGGGGCGCGAAGTTCTTC NA TRBV7-2 13 TRBD1 TRBJ2-1
CASSLFGREGEQYF TGTGCCAGCAGCTTATTTGGCAGGGAGGGCGAGCAGTACTTC NA TRBV11-2 14 TRBD2 TRBJ2-7
CASSFRDRYNEQFF TGCGCCAGCAGCTTCCGGGACAGGTACAATGAGCAGTTCTTC few TRBV4-1 14 TRBD1 TRBJ2-1
CSVEFSGQGGYGYTF TGCAGCGTTGAATTTAGCGGACAGGGTGGCTATGGCTACACCTTC NA TRBV29-1 15 TRBD1 TRBJ1-2
CASSEAGREYDEQYF TGTGCCAGCAGTGAAGCGGGGCGGGAGTACGACGAGCAGTACTTC NA TRBV2 15 TRBD2 TRBJ2-7
CASSLVVLGRPPGELFF TGTGCCAGCAGCTTAGTTGTCCTAGGCCGACCACCCGGGGAGCTGTTTTTT few TRBV7-2 17 NA TRBJ2-2
CASSVAGTYEQYF TGTGCCAGCAGTGTTGCAGGAACCTACGAGCAGTACTTC NA TRBV2 13 NA TRBJ2-7
CASSLVENIQYF TGTGCCAGCAGCTTGGTTGAAAACATTCAGTACTTC NA TRBV5-5 12 NA TRBJ2-4
CAIRKFGANVLTF TGTGCCATCAGAAAATTCGGGGCCAACGTCCTGACTTTC NA TRBV10-3 13 NA TRBJ2-6
CASSLGMRDYNEQFF TGCGCCAGCAGCTTGGGTATGCGGGACTACAATGAGCAGTTCTTC NA TRBV5-1 15 NA TRBJ2-1
CASSESRGSTDTQYF TGCGCCAGCAGTGAGTCCCGCGGGAGCACAGATACGCAGTATTTT NA TRBV10-1 15 NA TRBJ2-3
CASSVELRGTSGITDTQYF TGTGCCAGCAGCGTAGAACTCCGGGGGACTAGCGGGATTACAGATACGCAGTATTTT NA TRBV9 19 TRBD2 TRBJ2-3
CASSSPEPVTDTQYF TGTGCCAGCAGTTCCCCCGAGCCGGTCACAGATACGCAGTATTTT NA TRBV28 15 NA TRBJ2-3
CASSLPAAGGRGYNEQFF TGTGCCAGCAGCCTCCCGGCGGCGGGGGGGAGGGGTTACAATGAGCAGTTCTTC NA TRBV7-9 18 TRBD2 TRBJ2-1
CASSSQGLQNTEAFF TGTGCCAGCAGTTCTCAGGGGCTACAGAACACTGAAGCTTTCTTT NA TRBV2 15 NA TRBJ1-1
CASSPGDYKNTGELFF TGTGCCAGCAGCCCCGGGGACTACAAGAACACCGGGGAGCTGTTTTTT NA TRBV13 16 TRBD2 TRBJ2-2
CASSLFSDGVDTQYF TGTGCCAGCAGTCTTTTCTCCGACGGAGTAGATACGCAGTATTTT NA TRBV9 15 NA TRBJ2-3
CASGRTGPVFF TGTGCCAGCGGAAGGACAGGGCCGGTGTTTTTT few TRBV2 11 TRBD1 TRBJ2-2
CASSLDAGRRSGANVLTF TGTGCCAGCAGCTTAGATGCAGGGCGGAGATCTGGGGCCAACGTCCTGACTTTC NA TRBV7-2 18 NA TRBJ2-6
CASSLLAGDSEQYF TGTGCCAGCAGCCTACTAGCGGGAGACTCCGAGCAGTACTTC once TRBV6-5 14 TRBD2 TRBJ2-7
CASSEGKANSYNEQFF TGTGCCAGCAGTGAAGGGAAGGCAAACTCCTACAATGAGCAGTTCTTC few TRBV25-1 16 NA TRBJ2-1
CASSQAGKGGYTF TGCGCCAGCAGCCAAGCGGGGAAAGGCGGCTACACCTTC NA TRBV4-3 13 NA TRBJ1-2
CSVSDSYEQYF TGCAGCGTTTCGGACTCCTACGAGCAGTACTTC NA TRBV29-1 11 NA TRBJ2-7
CASTPRETGGGPGYTF TGTGCCAGCACCCCTCGGGAGACAGGGGGAGGCCCTGGCTACACCTTC NA TRBV6-6 16 TRBD1 TRBJ1-2
CASSLIQGADTQYF TGTGCCAGCAGTTTAATACAGGGGGCAGATACGCAGTATTTT NA TRBV28 14 TRBD1 TRBJ2-3